The T cell receptor beta chain under discussion was sequenced for a study of blood T cell repertoires in COVID-19. Study in general: Specimens from acute and convalescent COVID-19 originated in the United States, Italy and Spain. Nucleic acid was either cDNA or gDNA, and it came from T cells, B-cell-depleted T cells, or PBMCs.

As processed by the authors: Reference gene primers were amplified, and this amplification served to estimate nucleated cell counts. Profiling relied on immunoSEQ multiplex PCR, and the TCRdb table lists in-frame clones only, not all of them. V, J and clone size derive from that table, while D and trimming were established from the DNA sequence. This sample has roughly 70,000 clones, with approximately 89% found just once. The sequenced material came from peripheral blood. The sequence came from a woman aged 55-70 years with active COVID-19.

This CDR3 reads CASSYAAETEQYF. In DNA, the CDR3 is TGTGCCAGCAGTTACGCAGCGGAGACCGAGCAGTACTTC. V gene TRBV6-5 combines with J gene TRBJ2-7, with D perhaps TRBD2 (5 bases). V lost 2 bases and J lost 6, with 11 bases in between. Germline V gives CDR1 MNHEY, CDR2 SVGAGI. The CDR3 contains 13 residues.